These 7 T cell receptor beta chains were all obtained from the same sample, sequenced in a study of T cell repertoires in cytomegalovirus infection. For these TCRs, the target antigens are not known. TCRdb itself ran the reads through MiXCR, one entry per CDR3 protein. Here the sample spans roughly 500,000 distinct CDR3 sequences, more than 30% being singletons. This specimen consisted of cultured PBMCs, obtained from culture after CMV antigen stimulation. These receptors were collected from a human donor in good health (CMV status not recorded). Some clones in this sample may be carry-over from other donors' samples.

This chain links TRBV7-2 with TRBJ2-5; perhaps D is TRBD1 or TRBD2 (5 bases each). The CDR3 consists of 15 residues. Deletions cut 3 bases from V and 2 bases from J, with 13 bases between. Looked up from germline, CDR1 is SGHTA and CDR2 is FQGNSA. The CDR3 DNA sequence: TGTGCCAGCAGCTTTAGTGGGGGAAGTCAAGAGACCCAGTACTTC. This encodes CASSFSGGSQETQYF.

The chain carries TRBV10-2 and TRBJ2-5, with 13 bases matching TRBD2. Germline assignment: CDR1 WSHSY and CDR2 SAAADI. This CDR3 has 14 amino acids. V gave up 8 bases and J gave up 1 base; unmatched junction bases: 1. CDR3 residues: CASGTSGIQETQYF. CDR3 DNA: TGCGCCAGCGGGACTAGCGGGATCCAAGAGACCCAGTACTTC.

This chain uses TRBV12-3 or TRBV12-4 with TRBJ1-2, with D uncertain. CDR3 length: 15 residues. Trimming pared 3 bases from V and 8 bases from J, leaving 19 bases between. The CDR3 reads CASSLFFGVAEGYTF. CDR3 in DNA: TGTGCCAGCAGTTTGTTCTTCGGCGTCGCGGAAGGCTACACCTTC.

The chain employs TRBV12-3 or TRBV12-4 and TRBJ2-3, with 7 bases identical to TRBD2. V gave up 7 bases and J gave up 4 bases; unmatched junction bases: 8. This CDR3 contains 14 residues. In DNA, the CDR3 is TGTGCCAGCATTGCTAGCGGCCTCGCAGATACGCAGTATTTT. Amino acids: CASIASGLADTQYF.

The chain links TRBV12-3 or TRBV12-4 to TRBJ1-2; D is unclear. V shed 5 bases and J shed 8 bases, with 21 bases lying between them. CDR3 length: 15 residues. This chain's CDR3 is CASSPMTESTLGYTF. For the CDR3, the DNA is TGTGCCAGCAGTCCGATGACCGAAAGCACCTTAGGCTACACCTTC.

The chain employs TRBV7-4 and TRBJ2-1; the match to TRBD2 covers 7 bases. The CDR3 contains 16 residues. The V segment lost 2 bases and the J segment 7 bases; nucleotides outside the gene matches: 11. The V gene's germline CDR1 is SGHVT and CDR2 SQSDAQ. CDR3 in amino acids: CASSLMGSGTQNEQFF. The CDR3 DNA is TGTGCCAGCAGCTTAATGGGAAGCGGGACGCAAAATGAGCAGTTCTTC.

V gene TRBV18 combines with J gene TRBJ1-5, with 8 bases that match TRBD1. The germline V gene has CDR1 KGHSH and CDR2 LQKENI. This CDR3 has 19 residues. V gave up 6 bases and J gave up 4 bases; unmatched junction bases: 20. The CDR3 is CASSPLRTGSVVANQPQHF. The CDR3 DNA follows: TGTGCCAGCTCGCCTCTTAGGACAGGGTCAGTCGTAGCTAATCAGCCCCAGCATTTT.